The 17 T cell receptor beta chains listed next were all sequenced from one sample in a study of T cells in Graves' hyperthyroidism and ophthalmopathy (dated by TCRdb to the late 2010s). The receptor library was made with multiplex PCR. The sequencing machine was an Illumina HiSeq 2000. The TCR beta CDR3 regions were amplified from RNA transcripts. For the first round of RT-PCR on the TCR CDR3, the HTBI primer set was used together with the Qiagen OneStep RT-PCR kit. Using fastp trimming at Q25 and MiXCR clonotype assembly, TCRdb reanalyzed the public sequencing data and kept in-frame beta chains. Merged by CDR3 protein, the rows form single entries marked with the most common genes and DNA. The table for this sample lists approximately 480,000 distinct CDR3 sequences; less than 25% of them were counted only once. Clones ranked in the top ten supply about a quarter of the sample. What was sequenced was blood. These receptors were collected from a man aged 18 to 29 with Graves' hyperthyroidism.

This clonotype showed up many times. One junction end does not reproduce the germline sequence, and a read error may be involved. The gene calls are TRBV7-8 and TRBJ2-4, with 7 positions matching TRBD2. CDR1 SGHVS and CDR2 FQNEAQ come from the germline V gene. The length of the CDR3 is 15 residues. Here the CDR3 DNA reads TGTGCCAGCAGCTTAGTGGGAGGGATGGGAAACATTAAGTACTTC. The encoded protein is CASSLVGGMGNIKYF.

As regards this clonotype: A much larger clone differs by one base, so this may be a read error. The J gene is TRBJ1-1, the V gene TRBV30; no reliable D call. Germline V lookup: CDR1 GTSNPN, CDR2 SVGIG (reference sequence). The CDR3 length is 12 residues. Here the CDR3 DNA reads TGTGCCCGGAGTCTGCAGGTCACTGAAGCTTTCTTT. Translation gives CARSLQVTEAFF. Based on the CDR3 plus reference TRBV30 and TRBJ1-1, the full variable domain is SQTIHQWPATLVQPVGSPLSLECTVEGTSNPNLYWYRQAAGRGLQLLFYSVGIGQISSEVPQNLSASRPQDRQFILSSKKLLLSDSGFYLCARSLQVTEAFFGQGTRLTVV.

The chain carries TRBV20-1 and TRBJ1-1; D unclear. This CDR3 is built from 13 residues. The germline CDR1 and CDR2 sequences are DFQATT and SNEGSKA (reference sequence). V lost 0 bases and J lost 10, with 15 bases in between. CDR3 region: CSAREGALPIAFF. CDR3 DNA: TGCAGTGCTAGAGAGGGTGCCCTTCCTATAGCTTTCTTT.

In its sample, this clonotype was seen many times. The rearrangement joins TRBV28 to TRBJ1-1; 7 nucleotides align to TRBD1. CDR3 size: 15 residues. V shed 4 bases, J shed 2 bases, and the junction held 7 bases outside the gene matches. The germline CDR1 and CDR2 sequences are MDHEN and SYDVKM. This chain's CDR3 is CASSSAGTDNTEAFF. The CDR3 DNA follows: TGTGCCAGCAGTTCCGCCGGGACAGATAACACTGAAGCTTTCTTT.

This clonotype has only a few counts. This rearrangement joins TRBV12-5 to TRBJ2-2; TRBD1 matches 9 bases. The germline gives CDR1 LGHNT, CDR2 FRNRAP. The CDR3 totals 16 residues. J gave up 5 bases and V 3 bases, and 7 bases lay outside the gene matches. The CDR3: CASGLTGGGRTGELFF. CDR3 coding DNA: TGTGCTAGTGGTTTAACAGGGGGCGGTCGGACCGGGGAGCTGTTTTTT.

The chain has TRBV20-1 and TRBJ2-5; 7 bases map to TRBD1. With 0 bases clipped from V and 7 bases from J, the junction kept 11 bases outside the gene matches. Germline values: CDR1 DFQATT, CDR2 SNEGSKA (reference sequence). This CDR3 is built from 15 residues. CDR3 nucleotides: TGCAGTGCTAGAGATAAGACAGGGACAACGGGGACCCAGTACTTC. Its protein product is CSARDKTGTTGTQYF.

This clonotype was counted many times. This rearrangement joins TRBV6-1 to TRBJ2-5, with TRBD2 matching 12 bases. V shed 3 bases, J shed 6 bases, and the junction held 8 bases outside the gene matches. The CDR3 length is 16 residues. Germline V CDR1 and CDR2: MNHNS, SASEGT. The CDR3 here is CASSEGTSGPRQTQYF. CDR3 in DNA: TGTGCCAGCAGTGAGGGGACTAGCGGGCCCCGACAGACCCAGTACTTC.

This clonotype showed up many times. The chain couples TRBV28 to TRBJ2-7; TRBD1 agrees at 7 bases. Looked up from germline, CDR1 is MDHEN and CDR2 is SYDVKM. The junction had 9 bases not matched to a gene; V was cut back by 4 bases and J by 3 bases. The CDR3 totals 15 residues. CDR3 coding DNA: TGTGCCAGCAGTTCGACAGGGACAAACCGCTACGAGCAGTACTTC. It codes for CASSSTGTNRYEQYF.

The CDR3 reads CASSYSDIGGRGQPQHF. DNA of the CDR3: TGTGCCAGCAGTTACTCGGATATAGGGGGCAGAGGTCAGCCCCAGCATTTT. The J gene is TRBJ1-5, the V gene TRBV6-5; 7 bases are a match to TRBD1. The V gene's germline CDR1 is MNHEY and CDR2 SVGAGI. This CDR3 has 17 residues. The ends lost 0 bases at V and 6 bases at J; junction bases unmatched: 11.

This clonotype has just a few counts. The chain recombines TRBV7-9 with TRBJ2-7, with 7 positions matching TRBD2. V trimming: 4 bases; J trimming: 8 bases; junction bases outside the gene matches: 11. Germline CDR1 and CDR2: SEHNR and FQNEAQ (reference sequence). This CDR3 has 14 amino acids. In DNA form, the CDR3 reads TGTGCCAGCAGCTGGGAGGGGACCGGGCGACAGCAGTACTTC. Residues: CASSWEGTGRQQYF.

The chain joins TRBV4-1 to TRBJ2-7; TRBD2 agrees at 8 bases. From germline, CDR1 is MGHRA and CDR2 YSYEKL. The CDR3 has 14 residues. J gave up 2 bases and V 1 base, and 1 base lay outside the gene matches. CDR3 in amino acids: CASSQVGGAYEQYF. CDR3 coding DNA: TGCGCCAGCAGCCAAGTCGGGGGGGCCTACGAGCAGTACTTC.

This clonotype appeared a few times. This may come from a read error, since a much larger clone is one base off. The V gene is TRBV19, the J gene TRBJ1-1; no definite D call. The CDR3 consists of 15 residues. Germline CDR1 and CDR2: LNHDA and SQIVND (reference sequence). CDR3 amino acids: CASSGSATMNTEACF. The DNA for the CDR3 is TGTGCCAGTAGTGGGTCAGCCACCATGAACACTGAAGCTTGCTTT.

CDR3 sequence reads: CASSLTRHSNQPQHF. In DNA, the CDR3 is TGTGCCAGCAGTTTAACCAGACATAGCAATCAGCCCCAGCATTTT. This sequence joins TRBV28 and TRBJ1-5; no clear D gene. V was clipped by 2 bases and J by 0 bases, with 8 bases between them. Germline CDR1 is MDHEN and CDR2 is SYDVKM. CDR3 length equals 15 residues. Together with reference TRBV28 and TRBJ1-5, the CDR3 gives the full variable domain: DVKVTQSSRYLVKRTGEKVFLECVQDMDHENMFWYRQDPGLGLRLIYFSYDVKMKEKGDIPEGYSVSREKKERFSLILESASTNQTSMYLCASSLTRHSNQPQHFGDGTRLSIL.

This clonotype was seen repeatedly, ten times or more. The rearrangement joins TRBV19 to TRBJ2-2; tentatively, D is TRBD2 (7 bases). The CDR3 spans 17 residues. The germline gives CDR1 LNHDA, CDR2 SQIVND (reference sequence). V was pared by 6 bases and J by 6 bases, with 23 bases between. The CDR3 nucleotides read TGTGCCAGTAGATTGCGGGGAGGGGGTATAATCGCCGGGGAGCTGTTTTTT. This gives the protein CASRLRGGGIIAGELFF.

This clonotype was seen many times. The gene calls are TRBV12-3 or TRBV12-4 and TRBJ2-2, with 14 bases identical to TRBD2. The CDR3 has 16 residues. Trimming removed 6 bases from V and 3 bases from J; junction bases left unmatched: 3. CDR3 region: CASRGGLAGDTGELFF. CDR3 bases: TGTGCCAGCAGGGGGGGACTAGCGGGGGACACCGGGGAGCTGTTTTTT.

In this sample, this clonotype turned up many times. The chain has TRBV6-2 or TRBV6-3 and TRBJ2-7, with D perhaps TRBD2 (5 bases). This CDR3 spans 13 amino acids. V was pared by 2 bases and J by 6 bases, with 11 bases between. Germline assignment: CDR1 MNHEY and CDR2 SVGEGT. The CDR3 sequence: CASSYIGDTEQYF. The CDR3 DNA follows: TGTGCCAGCAGTTACATCGGGGATACCGAGCAGTACTTC.

The V gene is TRBV18, the J gene TRBJ1-1; 9 positions agree with TRBD1. This CDR3 is 17 amino acids long. In germline, CDR1 is KGHSH, CDR2 LQKENI. The ends lost 3 bases at V and 1 base at J; junction bases unmatched: 9. The CDR3 is CASSPGRTGEKNTEAFF. The DNA of the CDR3 is TGTGCCAGCTCACCGGGACGGACAGGGGAGAAGAACACTGAAGCTTTCTTT.